This T cell receptor (beta chain) was observed in a study of blood T cell repertoires in COVID-19. In the authors' workflow: Amplification from reference gene primers served as the basis for estimated nucleated cell counts. Assay: immunoSEQ multiplex PCR; the TCRdb copy retains only in-frame clones and omits some. Clone size and V and J calls were adopted from that table, with D and trimming inferred from the DNA. The sample contains over 25,000 clones, about 81% of which appear only once. The clonotype was recovered from a man at least 80 years old with acute or convalescent COVID-19. The sequencing input was peripheral blood.

In DNA, the CDR3 is TGTGCCAGCAGCCAAGTAGGGACAGGGGTTAAATCACCCCTCCACTTT. Amino acids: CASSQVGTGVKSPLHF. The chain is built from TRBV3-1 (or the pseudogene TRBV3-2) and TRBJ1-6; 10 bases agree with TRBD1. After removal of 1 base from V and 10 bases from J, the junction contained 7 bases not matched to a gene. This CDR3 spans 16 amino acids. Germline V gene sequence: CDR1 LGHDT, CDR2 YNNKEL (reference sequence).